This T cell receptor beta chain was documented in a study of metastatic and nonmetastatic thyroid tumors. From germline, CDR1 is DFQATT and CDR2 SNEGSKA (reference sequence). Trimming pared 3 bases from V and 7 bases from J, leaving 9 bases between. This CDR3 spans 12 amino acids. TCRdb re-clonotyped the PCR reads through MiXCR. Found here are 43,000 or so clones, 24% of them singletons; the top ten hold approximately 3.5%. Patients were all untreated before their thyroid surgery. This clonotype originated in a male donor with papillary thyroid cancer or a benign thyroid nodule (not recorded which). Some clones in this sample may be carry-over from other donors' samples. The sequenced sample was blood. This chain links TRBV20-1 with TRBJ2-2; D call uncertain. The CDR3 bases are TGCAGTGCTAGTGGGTATTTCGGGGAGCTGTTTTTT. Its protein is CSASGYFGELFF.